These T cell receptor beta chains were read from a single sample in a study of T-cell memory formation after mild COVID-19. TCRdb analysed the 5' RACE reads with MiXCR anew, one entry per CDR3 protein. The table has about 240,000 distinct CDR3 sequences, 9.4% seen once. The sequenced material came from PBMCs or a T cell subset sorted from them (not recorded which). The receptors were sampled from a man aged 18 to 35 who had mild COVID-19 (a few samples of this study predate the infection). Cell type and time point are not known. CDR3s include the opening cysteine and the closing phenylalanine or tryptophan. D genes are given only for firm matches. Expanded clones are given a class, and other clones once, few, many or no size at all.

d_call	v_call	j_call	clone_size	cdr3_nt	cdr3_aa
TRBD2	TRBV7-6	TRBJ2-3	few	TGTGCCAGCAGCCGGACTAGCGGGGGGTTATCTAGCACAGATACGCAGTATTTT	CASSRTSGGLSSTDTQYF
-	TRBV20-1	TRBJ2-1	-	TGCAGTGCTAGGGGGGGAGGAACAGAGCAGTTCTTC	CSARGGGTEQFF
-	TRBV7-3	TRBJ1-1	many	TGTGCCAGCAGCCCGACAGGTCTGAACACTGAAGCTTTCTTT	CASSPTGLNTEAFF
TRBD1	TRBV7-9	TRBJ2-2	many	TGTGCCAGCAGCGAACAGGGGGGCACCGGGGAGCTGTTTTTT	CASSEQGGTGELFF
TRBD1	TRBV4-3	TRBJ1-5	few	TGCGCCAGCAGCCAATTTCTTACAGGGGACAGGCAGCCCCAGCATTTT	CASSQFLTGDRQPQHF
-	TRBV7-2	TRBJ2-3	-	TGTGCCAGCAGCTTAATGGGGGTAGATACGCAGTATTTT	CASSLMGVDTQYF
-	TRBV9	TRBJ1-6	few	TGTGCCAGCAGCGTAGCCAGGGAACTGCCCTATAATTCACCCCTCCACTTT	CASSVARELPYNSPLHF
-	TRBV9	TRBJ2-1	few	TGTGCCAGCAGCGTAGGGGGCGGGATACTCAATGAGCAGTTCTTC	CASSVGGGILNEQFF
-	TRBV5-1	TRBJ1-3	few	TGCGCCAGCAGCACCCAGTCTGGAAACACCATATATTTT	CASSTQSGNTIYF
-	TRBV23-1	TRBJ2-1	-	TGCGCCAGCAGTCATTGCAGGGAAGACAATGAGCAGTTCTTC	CASSHCREDNEQFF
TRBD1	TRBV5-6	TRBJ2-5	-	TGTGCCAGCAGTTGGAGGACAGGAAGGGAGACCCAGTACTTC	CASSWRTGRETQYF
-	TRBV5-1	TRBJ2-2	many	TGCGCCAGCAGCTTGGAGCAGGGCTATAACACCGGGGAGCTGTTTTTT	CASSLEQGYNTGELFF
-	TRBV4-2	TRBJ1-2	-	TGTGCCAGCAGCCCCCCAGGGCAGGGGCATGGCTACACCTTC	CASSPPGQGHGYTF
-	TRBV20-1	TRBJ2-1	many	TGCAGTGCTAGAAGTAGCGAATCTAGGAATGAGCAGTTCTTC	CSARSSESRNEQFF
TRBD1	TRBV5-1	TRBJ2-1	-	TGCGCCAGAAGCCCACAGGGGAGTGGGAATGAGCAGTTCTTC	CARSPQGSGNEQFF
-	TRBV29-1	TRBJ1-2	-	TGCAGCGTTTTGGCCCCCCCCGGCTACACCTTC	CSVLAPPGYTF
TRBD1	TRBV12-3/TRBV12-4	TRBJ2-1	few	TGTGCCAGCAGTTTGACCCCCGGGACAGGGGGCAGGAATGAGCAGTTCTTC	CASSLTPGTGGRNEQFF
-	TRBV6-5	TRBJ2-7	-	TGTGCCAGCAGCCGTACGGGGCGGTTTGACTCCTACGAGCAGTACTTC	CASSRTGRFDSYEQYF
TRBD2	TRBV9	TRBJ2-7	-	TGTGCCAGCAGCGTCGGGGGGAGCTCCTACGAGCAGTACTTC	CASSVGGSSYEQYF
-	TRBV12-3/TRBV12-4	TRBJ2-4	many	TGTGCCAGCAGTTTAGAGTATCCCCTTAGGCTACTAGCCAAAAACATTCAGTACTTC	CASSLEYPLRLLAKNIQYF
TRBD2	TRBV5-1	TRBJ2-3	few	TGCGCCAGCAGCCCCGGACTAGACGTAGATACGCAGTATTTT	CASSPGLDVDTQYF
-	TRBV20-1	TRBJ1-5	many	TGCAGTGCTAGAGCGGGGAATCAGCCCCAGCATTTT	CSARAGNQPQHF
-	TRBV5-1	TRBJ2-5	-	TGCGCCAGCAGCTTGGCCGTGACAGAGAGTACCCAGTACTTC	CASSLAVTESTQYF
TRBD2	TRBV20-1	TRBJ2-3	many	TGCAGTGCTCTAGCGGGGGGCCGCACAGATACGCAGTATTTT	CSALAGGRTDTQYF
TRBD1	TRBV4-1	TRBJ1-5	few	TGCGCCAGCAGCCAAGGCGACAGGGGGCATCAGCCCCAGCATTTT	CASSQGDRGHQPQHF
TRBD1	TRBV5-4	TRBJ2-1	-	TGTGCCAGCAGCTTGGGACAGGGTGGGGTTAACAATGAGCAGTTCTTC	CASSLGQGGVNNEQFF
TRBD1	TRBV7-2	TRBJ2-1	-	TGTGCCAGCAGCTTAGGGACAGGGAACAATGAGCAGTTCTTC	CASSLGTGNNEQFF
TRBD2	TRBV5-1	TRBJ2-3	-	TGCGCCAGCAGCCGACGAGCGGGGGGGAGCACAGATACGCAGTATTTT	CASSRRAGGSTDTQYF
-	TRBV13	TRBJ2-2	many	TGTGCCAGCAGCCCCGGTGGGATGCCCGGGGAGCTGTTTTTT	CASSPGGMPGELFF
TRBD2	TRBV7-2	TRBJ2-3	few	TGTGCCAGCAGCGCAACTAGCGGTGGTGCAGGTACGCAGTATTTT	CASSATSGGAGTQYF
-	TRBV7-9	TRBJ1-3	-	TGTGCCAGCAGCTTACACAGGGCTGGAAACACCATATATTTT	CASSLHRAGNTIYF
-	TRBV7-6	TRBJ1-2	-	TGTGCCAGCAGCTCCCCCGGGGAATACAATGGCTACACCTTC	CASSSPGEYNGYTF
-	TRBV7-2	TRBJ1-1	-	TGTGCCAGCAGCCTAATGGGGGTCCCCCAGAACACTGAAGCTTTCTTT	CASSLMGVPQNTEAFF
-	TRBV7-2	TRBJ2-7	many	TGTGCCAGCAGCTCCGGGTTTGACGAGCAGTACTTC	CASSSGFDEQYF
-	TRBV7-3	TRBJ2-5	few	TGTGCCAGCAGCAGTTTTCCCCGGGAGACCCAGTACTTC	CASSSFPRETQYF
-	TRBV6-2/TRBV6-3	TRBJ1-1	-	TGTGCCAGCAGTTACTTCACTCGGGGAACTGAAGCTTTCTTT	CASSYFTRGTEAFF
-	TRBV12-3/TRBV12-4	TRBJ1-6	-	TGTGCCAGCACTGCCGCGGGGTATAATTCACCCCTCCACTTT	CASTAAGYNSPLHF
TRBD1	TRBV29-1	TRBJ1-5	-	TGCAGCGTGTCACAGGGGGGACGAAATCAGCCCCAGCATTTT	CSVSQGGRNQPQHF
TRBD1	TRBV5-1	TRBJ1-1	few	TGCGCCAGCTGGCATGGACAGGGCGCCATCGCCGAAGCTTTCTTT	CASWHGQGAIAEAFF
TRBD2	TRBV6-2/TRBV6-3	TRBJ2-5	-	TGTGCCAGCAGGTCAAGTAGCGGGGGGGCATCAGAGACCCAGTACTTC	CASRSSSGGASETQYF
-	TRBV20-1	TRBJ2-3	few	TGCAGTGCTATCAGGGGTTTTGAGGATACGCAGTATTTT	CSAIRGFEDTQYF
TRBD2	TRBV5-1	TRBJ2-1	many	TGCGCCAGCAGCCCGGCTAGCGGGGGCTCCTACAATGAGCAGTTCTTC	CASSPASGGSYNEQFF
-	TRBV9	TRBJ2-2	few	TGTGCCAGCAGCCCTCGAGTTCGCAGGGCGTCCACCGGGGAGCTGTTTTTT	CASSPRVRRASTGELFF
TRBD1	TRBV10-3	TRBJ2-5	-	TGTGCCATCGGGACAGGGAAGGAGACCCAGTACTTC	CAIGTGKETQYF
-	TRBV7-9	TRBJ2-3	few	TGTGCCAGCAGCCCTCCGGGGAGAAGCACAGATACGCAGTATTTT	CASSPPGRSTDTQYF
-	TRBV5-6	TRBJ2-3	many	TGTGCCAGCAGCTCGGGCTCAACCCCAGATACGCAGTATTTT	CASSSGSTPDTQYF
TRBD2	TRBV5-1	TRBJ2-3	-	TGCGCCAGCAGCTTGCCGGGGGGGACCGCAGATACGCAGTATTTT	CASSLPGGTADTQYF
-	TRBV7-9	TRBJ1-1	-	TGTGCCAGCCGGCCTGGGAAGATATTGAACACTGAAGCTTTCTTT	CASRPGKILNTEAFF
-	TRBV6-2/TRBV6-3	TRBJ2-5	-	TGTGCCAGCAGTTACTCGGCTAGCCGAGAGACCCAGTACTTC	CASSYSASRETQYF
-	TRBV15	TRBJ1-3	-	TGTGCCACCAGCAGAGATCTGGATTTTGTGCTGGTCTCTGGAAACACCATATATTTT	CATSRDLDFVLVSGNTIYF
-	TRBV15	TRBJ1-5	-	TGTGCCACCAGCAGAGTCATAGGTAGCAATCAGCCCCAGCATTTT	CATSRVIGSNQPQHF
TRBD1	TRBV12-3/TRBV12-4	TRBJ1-1	-	TGTGCCAGCAGTGCAGGGGGCTCGCTGAACACTGAAGCTTTCTTT	CASSAGGSLNTEAFF
TRBD1	TRBV11-2	TRBJ1-4	-	TGTGCCAGCACCCAGGCTGGGACAGTCCTTGAAAAACTGTTTTTT	CASTQAGTVLEKLFF
-	TRBV10-3	TRBJ1-2	few	TGTGCCATCACTCCAAGGGGAGGGAACTATGGCTACACCTTC	CAITPRGGNYGYTF
-	TRBV4-3	TRBJ2-7	few	TGCGCCAGCAGCCAAGGACCCAACTCCTACGAGCAGTACTTC	CASSQGPNSYEQYF
-	TRBV5-1	TRBJ2-2	few	TGCGCCAGCAGCTTAGGGCCCCGGGTGAACACCGGGGAGCTGTTTTTT	CASSLGPRVNTGELFF
TRBD1	TRBV4-2	TRBJ2-2	few	TGTGCCAGCAGCCGAGGGACAGGGGGCGAGACCGGGGAGCTGTTTTTT	CASSRGTGGETGELFF
TRBD1	TRBV7-2	TRBJ1-1	-	TGTGCCAGCAGCTGGGACAGGGGGTACACTGAAGCTTTCTTT	CASSWDRGYTEAFF
-	TRBV9	TRBJ1-1	few	TGTGCCAGCAGCGTAGATCAGAACACTGAAGCTTTCTTT	CASSVDQNTEAFF